Sequencing of this T cell receptor (beta chain) was carried out in a study of OX40 agonist ivuxolimab in advanced cancers. Repertoires were generated with immunoSEQ multiplex PCR, while TCRdb's copy carries only in-frame clones and drops some. The repertoire has about 19,000 clones, more than 60% of them found once; the top ten carry roughly 13%. The ends were cut back, 0 bases at V and 6 bases at J, with 11 bases in the middle. This CDR3 has 15 residues. Germline values: CDR1 LGHNA, CDR2 YSLEER. The sequences come from CD4+ or CD8+ T cells sorted from blood, collected in a trial of the OX40 agonist ivuxolimab. This rearrangement joins TRBV4-3 to TRBJ2-2; D might be TRBD1 or TRBD2, each matching 6 bases. This clonotype was sampled from an adult with an advanced solid tumor such as melanoma, head and neck, liver or kidney cancer. CDR3 DNA: TGCGCCAGCAGCCAAGAAATGGGGGGCTCCGGGGAGCTGTTTTTT. Amino acid sequence: CASSQEMGGSGELFF.